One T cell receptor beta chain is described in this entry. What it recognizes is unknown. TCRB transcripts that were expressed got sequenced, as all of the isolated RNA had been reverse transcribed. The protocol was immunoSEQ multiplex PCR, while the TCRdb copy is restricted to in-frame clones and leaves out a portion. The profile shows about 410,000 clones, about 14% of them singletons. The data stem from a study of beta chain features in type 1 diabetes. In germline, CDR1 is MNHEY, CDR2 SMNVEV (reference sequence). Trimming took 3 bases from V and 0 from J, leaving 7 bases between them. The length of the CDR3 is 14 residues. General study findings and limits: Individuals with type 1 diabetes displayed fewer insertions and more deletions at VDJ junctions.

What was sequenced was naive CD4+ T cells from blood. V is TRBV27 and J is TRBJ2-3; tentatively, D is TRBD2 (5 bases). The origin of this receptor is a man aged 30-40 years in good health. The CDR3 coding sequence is TGTGCCAGCAGTTTTCGCGGGAGCACAGATACGCAGTATTTT. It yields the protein CASSFRGSTDTQYF.